A selection of T cell receptor beta chains follows, all from one sample in a study of blood T cells in healthy people across ages. TCRdb called the 5' RACE reads again in MiXCR, with one record for every CDR3 protein. There are around 1.1 million distinct CDR3 sequences in the sample; around two fifths occur only once, and 10% to 15% lies in the top ten. Sequenced material: blood. These receptors were obtained from a man aged 18 to 29 in good health. Both conserved end residues are part of each CDR3. The D gene is left open where the match is weak. Rows give clone size only sometimes, using once, few, many, or a class for an expanded clone.

v_gene,abundance,j_gene,d_gene,CDR3nt,CDR3aa
TRBV7-2,few,TRBJ1-1,.,TGTGCCAGCAGCTTAGCACAGGTCAACACTGAAGCTTTCTTT,CASSLAQVNTEAFF
TRBV20-1,.,TRBJ1-1,.,TGCAGTGCTTCTTCGGGACGCCCGGAGAACACTGAAGCTTTCTTT,CSASSGRPENTEAFF
TRBV6-6,many,TRBJ2-3,.,TGTGCCAGCAGGCCTACTAGCACAGATACGCAGTATTTT,CASRPTSTDTQYF
TRBV12-3/TRBV12-4,few,TRBJ1-1,.,TGTGCCAGCAGTTTAATTTGGGGGGGGTCTGAAGCTTTCTTT,CASSLIWGGSEAFF
TRBV6-2/TRBV6-3,few,TRBJ2-3,.,TGTGCCAGCAGTTACTCCCGAGGGACAGCGGGGGCCCTACCTAATACGCAGTATTTT,CASSYSRGTAGALPNTQYF
TRBV7-2,few,TRBJ1-1,.,TGTGCCAGCAGCTTAGCGAAGGGTACTGAAGCTTTCTTT,CASSLAKGTEAFF
TRBV20-1,many,TRBJ1-6,.,TGCAGTGCTTCCCTCGGGCCCTATAATTCACCCCTCCACTTT,CSASLGPYNSPLHF
TRBV6-6,few,TRBJ2-1,TRBD2,TGTGCCAGCAGTTACTCACTAGCGGGGCAGTCCAATGAGCAGTTCTTC,CASSYSLAGQSNEQFF
TRBV4-3,few,TRBJ2-7,.,TGCGCCAGCAGCCAAGACGTACAGGACTACGAGCAGTACTTC,CASSQDVQDYEQYF
TRBV30,few,TRBJ2-7,.,TGTGCCTGCGCCCTGGAGTGGGACGAGCAGTACTTC,CACALEWDEQYF
TRBV6-5,few,TRBJ1-4,TRBD1,TGTGCCAGCAGACCGACAGGGCCTAATGAAAAACTGTTTTTT,CASRPTGPNEKLFF
TRBV12-3/TRBV12-4,once,TRBJ2-3,TRBD1,TGTACCACGCGACGACAGGGGAACTCAGATACGCAGTATTTT,CTTRRQGNSDTQYF
TRBV7-2,.,TRBJ1-1,TRBD1,TGTGCCAGCAGCTTTTTTCCAGGGGGCGTGAACACTGAAGCTTTCTTT,CASSFFPGGVNTEAFF
TRBV3-1,.,TRBJ2-3,TRBD2,TGTGCCAGCAGCCAAGCTAGCGGGGCCGACACAGATACGCAGTATTTT,CASSQASGADTDTQYF
TRBV21-1,.,TRBJ1-1,.,TGTGCCAGCAGCTTCGGGAGGGTAACTGAAGCTTTCTTT,CASSFGRVTEAFF
TRBV28,.,TRBJ1-5,.,TGTGCCAGCAGTACTGTTGGGCCCCAGCATTTT,CASSTVGPQHF
TRBV4-1,.,TRBJ1-5,.,TGCGCCAGCAGCCAAGAGGGGCAGCCTCATCAGCCCCAGCATTTT,CASSQEGQPHQPQHF
TRBV11-1,many,TRBJ2-1,TRBD2,TGTGCCAGCAGAGTTAGCGGGGGAATCTACAATGAGCAGTTCTTC,CASRVSGGIYNEQFF
TRBV14,few,TRBJ2-4,.,TGTGCCAGCAGCCAAGAATGGGGGACCCAAAGGTACTTC,CASSQEWGTQRYF
TRBV20-1,few,TRBJ2-7,TRBD1,TGCAGTGCTCTAACAGGGGACTCCTACGAGCAGTACTTC,CSALTGDSYEQYF
TRBV21-1,.,TRBJ2-3,.,TGTGCCAGCAGCAAAGAAGGGGAACAGCTCACAGATACGCAGTATTTT,CASSKEGEQLTDTQYF
TRBV6-2/TRBV6-3,.,TRBJ2-7,TRBD1,TGTGCCAGCATGACAACGGACAGGGCCTCCTACGAGCAGTACTTC,CASMTTDRASYEQYF
TRBV4-3,few,TRBJ1-1,.,TGCGCCAGCAGCCTTGACCCAAGGACCCGAGGGGCTGAAGCTTTCTTT,CASSLDPRTRGAEAFF
TRBV9,once,TRBJ2-3,.,TGTGCCAGCAGCGTAGAGGACTACACTACGCAGTATTTT,CASSVEDYTTQYF
TRBV5-4,few,TRBJ2-3,TRBD2,TGTGCCAGCAGCTTGGTATTGGGCAGTGGGACTAGCTACTCGGATACGCAGTATTTT,CASSLVLGSGTSYSDTQYF
TRBV10-3,few,TRBJ2-7,.,TGTGCCCCGAACGGTTACGAGCAGTACTTC,CAPNGYEQYF
TRBV4-1,.,TRBJ1-6,.,TGCGCCAGCAGCCAAGACGGGTTGGGGAATTCACCCCTCCACTTT,CASSQDGLGNSPLHF